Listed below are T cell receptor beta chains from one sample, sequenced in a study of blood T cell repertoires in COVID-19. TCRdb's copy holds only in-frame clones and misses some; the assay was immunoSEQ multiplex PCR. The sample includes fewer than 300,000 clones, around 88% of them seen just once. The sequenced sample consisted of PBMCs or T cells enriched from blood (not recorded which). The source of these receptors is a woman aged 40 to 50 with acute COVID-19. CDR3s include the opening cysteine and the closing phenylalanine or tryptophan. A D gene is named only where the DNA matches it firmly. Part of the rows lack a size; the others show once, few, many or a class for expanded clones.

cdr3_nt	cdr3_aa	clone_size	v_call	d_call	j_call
TGTGCCAGCTCTCCCCCGGGTCCGAACTCTGGAAACACCATATATTTT	CASSPPGPNSGNTIYF	once	TRBV18	.	TRBJ1-3
TGCGCCAGCAGCTTGGGACTAGCGGGAGGCCCAGGGTTGGAGACCCAGTACTTC	CASSLGLAGGPGLETQYF	few	TRBV5-1	TRBD2	TRBJ2-5
TGTGCCAGCTCACCACCGGGCAGAGCCGGGGAGCTGTTTTTT	CASSPPGRAGELFF	.	TRBV18	.	TRBJ2-2
TGCGCCAGCAGAAGACAGCACAATCAGCCCCAGCATTTT	CASRRQHNQPQHF	once	TRBV23-1	.	TRBJ1-5
TGCGCCAGCAGCTTGGGACTAGCGGGAACCTACAATGAGCAGTTCTTC	CASSLGLAGTYNEQFF	.	TRBV5-1	TRBD2	TRBJ2-1
TGTGCCAGCAGCCCAGGGGGGACCGCGTTCCATGGCTACACCTTC	CASSPGGTAFHGYTF	.	TRBV7-9	TRBD1	TRBJ1-2
TGCGCCAGCAGCTTTACTAGTTCGAGAGGGGGTGAGCAGTTCTTC	CASSFTSSRGGEQFF	.	TRBV5-1	.	TRBJ2-1
TGCAGCGTGGGGAGGGACCCTTACCAAGAGACCCAGTACTTC	CSVGRDPYQETQYF	.	TRBV29-1	TRBD2	TRBJ2-5
TGTGCCAGCAAACCGGGACAGGGTAATTCACCCCTCCACTTT	CASKPGQGNSPLHF	.	TRBV25-1	TRBD1	TRBJ1-6
TGTGCCAGCAGCCTAGGGACTGGCGGCTACGAGCAGTACTTC	CASSLGTGGYEQYF	.	TRBV9	.	TRBJ2-7
TGCGCCAGCAGCTTGAGGGGAACTAATGAAAAACTGTTTTTT	CASSLRGTNEKLFF	.	TRBV5-1	.	TRBJ1-4
TGTGCCAGCAGTTCGCTAGGCGCGGGAAAGTACGAGCAGTACTTC	CASSSLGAGKYEQYF	.	TRBV28	.	TRBJ2-7
TGCGCCAGCAGCTTGGCCAACAGGGACGGCTACACCTTC	CASSLANRDGYTF	once	TRBV5-1	.	TRBJ1-2
TGTGCCAGCGGGTATCGGTGGGAGCGTGAAGCTTTCTTT	CASGYRWEREAFF	.	TRBV6-5	.	TRBJ1-1
TGTGCCAGCAGCTTAAATCCTGGGGGGTCTGGAAACACCATATATTTT	CASSLNPGGSGNTIYF	.	TRBV7-3	.	TRBJ1-3
TGTGCCAGCTCACCTATTCGGGTTCAAGAGACCCAGTACTTC	CASSPIRVQETQYF	.	TRBV18	.	TRBJ2-5
TGCGCCAGCAGCGGCGGGAGGGCCTGGTTCTTC	CASSGGRAWFF	few	TRBV5-1	TRBD2	TRBJ2-1
TGTGCCAGCAGCTTAGCGGCGTCAGGTTACACTGAAGCTTTCTTT	CASSLAASGYTEAFF	.	TRBV7-8	.	TRBJ1-1
TGTGCCAGCAGCCAAGCTATCAATCAGCCCCAGCATTTT	CASSQAINQPQHF	few	TRBV14	.	TRBJ1-5
TGTGCCAGCAGCCTAAGAGAAGGGACTAGCTCCACCGGGGAGCTGTTTTTT	CASSLREGTSSTGELFF	.	TRBV7-3	TRBD2	TRBJ2-2
TGTGCCAGTAGTATCCGGCGGGACTCCTACAATGAGCAGTTCTTC	CASSIRRDSYNEQFF	.	TRBV19	.	TRBJ2-1
TGCGCCAGCAGCCAAGGCAGGACCTCGGGGGGTGAAAAACTGTTTTTT	CASSQGRTSGGEKLFF	.	TRBV4-3	.	TRBJ1-4
TGTGCCAGCAGCTCTATCAACACAGATACGCAGTATTTT	CASSSINTDTQYF	once	TRBV11-3	.	TRBJ2-3
TGTGCCAGCAGATTTCTAGCATCAGATACGCAGTATTTT	CASRFLASDTQYF	.	TRBV7-2	.	TRBJ2-3
TGTGCCAGCAGCCACTCAAAGGACTCGTCAGGGTTCTTC	CASSHSKDSSGFF	.	TRBV14	.	TRBJ2-1